These T cell receptor beta chains were read from a single sample in a study of T cell responses to AZD1222 COVID-19 vaccine. The assay was immunoSEQ multiplex PCR, and TCRdb's table has in-frame clones only and misses some. In the table there are around 70,000 clones, nearly 90% of which are singletons. The source was peripheral blood, collected 28 days after the second AZD1222 dose. These receptors all stem from an adult who received the AZD1222 COVID-19 vaccine. The CDR3 runs from the conserved cysteine through the conserved F or W. Each record gives: V gene, D gene, J gene, CDR3 protein, CDR3 DNA. A D gene is named only where the DNA matches it firmly.

>TRBV18|-|TRBJ1-2
CASSPGYKDYGYTF
TGTGCCAGCTCACCGGGATACAAGGACTATGGCTACACCTTC
>TRBV13|-|TRBJ1-2
CASSFGQNYGYTF
TGTGCCAGCAGCTTCGGCCAGAACTATGGCTACACCTTC
>TRBV5-6|-|TRBJ2-1
CASSFPTWTKYNEQFF
TGTGCCAGCAGCTTCCCCACTTGGACTAAATACAATGAGCAGTTCTTC
>TRBV19|TRBD1|TRBJ1-6
CASSRGQASNSPLHF
TGTGCCAGTAGTAGGGGACAGGCGTCCAATTCACCCCTCCACTTT
>TRBV7-7|TRBD2|TRBJ2-3
CASSFRLAGTDTQYF
TGTGCTAGCAGCTTTCGTCTAGCGGGAACAGATACGCAGTATTTT
>TRBV19|-|TRBJ1-2
CASSYGRTEVGGYTF
TGTGCCAGTAGTTATGGTAGGACAGAAGTAGGCGGCTACACCTTC
>TRBV5-8|-|TRBJ1-5
CASSFFRGGNQPQHF
TGTGCCAGCAGCTTTTTTAGGGGAGGCAATCAGCCCCAGCATTTT
>TRBV18|-|TRBJ1-4
CASSPGLNEKLFF
TGTGCCAGCTCACCTGGACTTAATGAAAAACTGTTTTTT
>TRBV2|-|TRBJ2-2
CASRPTWNGELFF
TGTGCCAGCCGCCCGACGTGGAACGGGGAGCTGTTTTTT
>TRBV19|-|TRBJ2-6
CASRHRVFRETGANVLTF
TGTGCCAGTAGGCACCGCGTTTTCAGGGAGACTGGGGCCAACGTCCTGACTTTC
>TRBV6-2/TRBV6-3|-|TRBJ2-1
CASSYTRGVAEQFF
TGTGCCAGCAGTTATACGCGCGGGGTGGCGGAGCAGTTCTTC
>TRBV30|-|TRBJ1-2
CASGGGGTNYGYTF
TGTGCCTCGGGAGGGGGGGGAACTAACTATGGCTACACCTTC
>TRBV6-6|-|TRBJ1-3
CASSHPSSGNTIYF
TGTGCCAGCAGCCACCCGAGCTCTGGAAACACCATATATTTT
>TRBV7-6|TRBD2|TRBJ2-5
CASSLGLAGGQETQYF
TGTGCCAGCAGCCTAGGACTAGCGGGAGGGCAAGAGACCCAGTACTTC
>TRBV10-1|-|TRBJ2-5
CASSESRGTETQYF
TGCGCCAGCAGTGAGTCGAGAGGGACGGAGACCCAGTACTTC
>TRBV2|-|TRBJ2-3
CASSVVGDTQYF
TGTGCCAGCAGTGTTGTAGGAGATACGCAGTATTTT
>TRBV5-1|TRBD1|TRBJ1-2
CASSWGDRDSERYTF
TGCGCCAGCAGCTGGGGGGACAGGGACTCCGAGCGCTACACCTTC